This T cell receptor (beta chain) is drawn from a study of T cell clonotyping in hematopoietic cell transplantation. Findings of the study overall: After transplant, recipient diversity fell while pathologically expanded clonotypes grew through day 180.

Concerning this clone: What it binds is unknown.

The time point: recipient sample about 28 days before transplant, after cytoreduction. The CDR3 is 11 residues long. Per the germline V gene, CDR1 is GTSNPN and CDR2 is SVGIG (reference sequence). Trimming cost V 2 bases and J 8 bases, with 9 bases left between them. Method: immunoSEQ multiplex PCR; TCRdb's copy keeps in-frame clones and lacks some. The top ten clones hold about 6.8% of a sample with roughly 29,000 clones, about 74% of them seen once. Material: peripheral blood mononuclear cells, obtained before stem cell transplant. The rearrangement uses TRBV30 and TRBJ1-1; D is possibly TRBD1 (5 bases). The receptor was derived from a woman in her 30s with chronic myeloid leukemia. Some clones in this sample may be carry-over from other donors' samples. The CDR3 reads CAWSRGSEAFF. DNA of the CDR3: TGTGCCTGGAGTCGGGGCAGCGAAGCTTTCTTT.